This T cell receptor (beta chain) was captured by sequencing in a study of CD8 T cells in cerebrospinal fluid in Alzheimer's disease. Participants were all in good physical condition and free of acute infection. Judged by frequency, this clonotype is medium-sized. The CDR3 covers 16 residues. Germline values: CDR1 SGHVS, CDR2 FQNEAQ. CSF cells were profiled by 10X single-cell V(D)J and 5' expression. After re-calling the 10x single-cell sequencing reads, TCRdb lists one entry per CDR3 protein, DNA absent. The table counts under 900 distinct CDR3 sequences; 30% to 35% lies in the top ten. This TCR came from a human donor with Alzheimer's disease. J is TRBJ2-5 and V is TRBV7-8; TCRdb indicates TRBD2, and absent DNA this call remains unverified. Source material: cerebrospinal fluid. The CDR3 spells CASSPGTSGRMETQYF. Supplemented by reference TRBV7-8 and TRBJ2-5, the full variable domain reads GAGVSQSPRYKVAKRGQDVALRCDPISGHVSLFWYQQALGQGPEFLTYFQNEAQLDKSGLPSDRFFAERPEGSVSTLKIQRTQQEDSAVYLCASSPGTSGRMETQYFGPGTRLLVL.